The 12 T cell receptor beta chains given below trace back to one sample, sequenced in a study of CD8+CD57+ T cells in acquired aplastic anemia. Flow cytometry had shown expanded CD8+CD57+ cells in the patients chosen for sequencing. Researchers used genomic DNA as the template to profile TCR beta VDJ and CDR3. TCRdb called the reads again in MiXCR, with one record for every CDR3 protein. The table has 150,000 or so distinct CDR3 sequences, about 48% seen once; the top ten hold about 12%. The specimen sequenced was sorted CD4+, CD8+, or CD8+CD57+ T cells (not recorded which) from PBMCs. Receptors originate from a human donor with aplastic anemia.

This clonotype was seen a few times. This chain's CDR3 is CATSDFHEQYF. In DNA, the CDR3 is TGTGCCACCAGTGATTTCCACGAGCAGTACTTC. The chain is built from TRBV24-1 and TRBJ2-7, with D uncertain. The CDR3 spans 11 residues. Trimming took off 1 base at V and 5 bases at J, with 2 bases between the two ends. Germline V gene lookup returns CDR1 KGHDR and CDR2 SFDVKD.

The chain has TRBV15 and TRBJ2-5; 8 bases are shared with TRBD1. Germline V gene data show CDR1 as LNHNV and CDR2 as YYDKDF (reference sequence). CDR3 size: 16 residues. V shed 1 base and J 3 bases; nucleotides not matched to a gene: 7. In nucleotides, the CDR3 is TGTGCCACCAGCAGAGGGGGGACAGGAGGGAAAGAGACCCAGTACTTC. Its translation: CATSRGGTGGKETQYF. Based on the CDR3 plus reference TRBV15 and TRBJ2-5, the full variable domain is DAMVIQNPRYQVTQFGKPVTLSCSQTLNHNVMYWYQQKSSQAPKLLFHYYDKDFNNEADTPDNFQSRRPNTSFCFLDIRSPGLGDTAMYLCATSRGGTGGKETQYFGPGTRLLVL.

A few counts support this clonotype. The CDR3 sequence: CASSRTSGGLETQYF. The CDR3 nucleotides read TGTGCCAGCAGTCGGACTAGCGGGGGGTTGGAGACCCAGTACTTC. The chain uses TRBV6-4 and TRBJ2-5, with 14 positions matching TRBD2. V gave up 5 bases and J gave up 5 bases; unmatched junction bases: 4. The CDR3 covers 15 residues. Germline-derived CDR1 and CDR2 are MRHNA and SNTAGT.

In regard to this clonotype: A much larger clone lies a single base off, so this may be a read error. The rearrangement links TRBV12-3 or TRBV12-4 to TRBJ2-2; the D is unclear. The CDR3 totals 14 residues. The V end lost 6 bases, the J end lost 3 bases, and 11 bases lay between the germline ends. CDR3 nucleotides: TGTGCCAGCAGGCCAGAGTGGGACACCGGGGAGCTGTTTTTT. Its translation: CASRPEWDTGELFF.

This clonotype was observed many times. The chain has TRBV7-8 and TRBJ2-1, with TRBD2 identical over 10 bases. From germline, CDR1 is SGHVS and CDR2 FQNEAQ. Germline trimming cut 4 bases from V and 8 bases from J; bases unmatched to any gene: 11. This CDR3 has 16 amino acids. The CDR3 region has the DNA TGTGCCAGCAGCTCCCCTGAGCGGGGGGGCCTCGATGAGCAGTTCTTC. Its protein product is CASSSPERGGLDEQFF. Full variable domain (remainder filled in from reference TRBV7-8 and TRBJ2-1): GAGVSQSPRYKVAKRGQDVALRCDPISGHVSLFWYQQALGQGPEFLTYFQNEAQLDKSGLPSDRFFAERPEGSVSTLKIQRTQQEDSAVYLCASSSPERGGLDEQFFGPGTRLTVL.

The gene calls are TRBV10-1 and TRBJ2-7; D is perhaps TRBD2 (5 bases). CDR3 length equals 13 residues. Trimming left V 6 bases short and J 5 bases short, with 14 bases between. Germline CDR1 reads WNHNN; CDR2 reads SYGVQD (reference sequence). The CDR3 region is CASSLWTGNEQYF. The CDR3 DNA is TGCGCCAGCAGCTTGTGGACGGGGAACGAGCAGTACTTC.

This clonotype has only a few counts. The rearrangement uses TRBV4-1 and TRBJ2-1; 9 nucleotides align to TRBD1. Germline V gene lookup returns CDR1 MGHRA and CDR2 YSYEKL. V dropped 4 bases and J dropped 9; count of bases not matched to a gene: 16. This CDR3 spans 17 amino acids. The CDR3 sequence: CASSREVRTGVLSEQFF. CDR3 bases: TGCGCCAGCAGCCGGGAAGTTAGGACAGGGGTATTAAGTGAGCAGTTCTTC.

In its sample, this clonotype was seen a few times. This sequence joins TRBV24-1 and TRBJ2-3, with D unclear. CDR1 is KGHDR and CDR2 is SFDVKD in the germline V gene. CDR3 length: 14 amino acids. V lost 0 bases to trimming and J lost 1 base, with 4 bases between them. CDR3 nucleotides: TGTGCCACCAGTGATTTGAGAGGCACAGATACGCAGTATTTT. Protein: CATSDLRGTDTQYF.

The rearrangement links TRBV20-1 to TRBJ2-5; 8 bases are shared with TRBD1. With V trimmed by 4 bases and J by 5 bases, 12 bases remained unmatched. Looked up from germline, CDR1 is DFQATT and CDR2 is SNEGSKA (reference sequence). The CDR3 has 15 amino acids. CDR3 loop: CSAKDYRGAYETQYF. CDR3 DNA sequence: TGCAGTGCTAAGGACTACAGGGGGGCGTACGAGACCCAGTACTTC.

V usage is TRBV2 and J usage is TRBJ2-7, with D perhaps TRBD2 (6 bases). Trimming took off 1 base at V and 0 bases at J, with 10 bases between the two ends. The CDR3 totals 15 residues. Germline V gives CDR1 SNHLY, CDR2 FYNNEI. CDR3 coding DNA: TGTGCCAGCAGTGAAGTACTAGCTGCCTCCTACGAGCAGTACTTC. Encoded protein: CASSEVLAASYEQYF.

This chain joins TRBV2 and TRBJ1-2, with 7 bases fitting TRBD1. This CDR3 region has 14 residues. From germline, CDR1 is SNHLY and CDR2 FYNNEI. J lost 6 bases, V lost 6 bases, and 10 bases had no gene match. CDR3: CASRLDRSGDGYTF. In DNA, the CDR3 is TGTGCCAGCAGACTGGACAGGTCTGGCGATGGCTACACCTTC. The complete variable domain, with remaining parts taken from reference TRBV2 and TRBJ1-2, reads EPEVTQTPSHQVTQMGQEVILRCVPISNHLYFYWYRQILGQKVEFLVSFYNNEISEKSEIFDDQFSVERPDGSNFTLKIRSTKLEDSAMYFCASRLDRSGDGYTFGSGTRLTVV.

The V call is TRBV9, the J call TRBJ2-7, with 7 bases fitting TRBD2. The trim removed 2 bases at V and 5 bases at J, leaving 1 base unmatched. Germline values: CDR1 SGDLS, CDR2 YYNGEE. The CDR3 extends over 12 amino acids. As DNA, the CDR3 is TGTGCCAGCAGCGTGGGAGGGGACGAGCAGTACTTC. This sequence encodes CASSVGGDEQYF. Based on the CDR3 plus reference TRBV9 and TRBJ2-7, the full variable domain is DSGVTQTPKHLITATGQRVTLRCSPRSGDLSVYWYQQSLDQGLQFLIQYYNGEERAKGNILERFSAQQFPDLHSELNLSSLELGDSALYFCASSVGGDEQYFGPGTRLTVT.